This T cell receptor beta chain was identified during a study of blood T cell repertoires in COVID-19. Study-wide context: Spain, Italy and the United States supplied samples that represented acute and convalescent COVID-19. PBMCs, B-cell-depleted T cells, or T cells were the source of the cDNA or gDNA that made up the material.

This clone was found once. In the original processing: Amplified reference gene primers provided the basis for estimating nucleated cell counts. Repertoires were generated with immunoSEQ multiplex PCR, while TCRdb's copy carries only in-frame clones and drops some. The D gene and trimming were derived from the DNA, and the V and J assignments and clone size from that table. The table includes 300,000 to 400,000 clones, around 87% detected once. This TCR was sampled from a man aged 45 to 65 with active or convalescent COVID-19. The sample comprised peripheral blood.

In nucleotides, the CDR3 is TGTGCCAGCAGTGAAGCAGGGTTGGGACTAGCGGGAGGGCGGTACGAGCAGTACTTC. It is translated as CASSEAGLGLAGGRYEQYF. This chain joins TRBV6-1 and TRBJ2-7, with 16 bases that match TRBD2. The CDR3 length is 19 residues. The V gene end was trimmed by 0 bases and the J gene end by 4 bases; junction bases not matched to a gene: 9. Looked up from germline, CDR1 is MNHNS and CDR2 is SASEGT.